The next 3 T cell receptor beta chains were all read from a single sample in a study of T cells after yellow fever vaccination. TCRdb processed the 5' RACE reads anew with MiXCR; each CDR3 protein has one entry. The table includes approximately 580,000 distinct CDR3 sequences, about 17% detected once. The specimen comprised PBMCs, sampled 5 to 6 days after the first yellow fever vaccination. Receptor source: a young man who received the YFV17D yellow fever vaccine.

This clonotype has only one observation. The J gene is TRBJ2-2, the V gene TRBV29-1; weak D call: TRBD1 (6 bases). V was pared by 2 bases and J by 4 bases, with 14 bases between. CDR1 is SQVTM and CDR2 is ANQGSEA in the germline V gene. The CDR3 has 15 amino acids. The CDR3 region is CSVENSGVVTGELFF. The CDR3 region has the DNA TGCAGCGTTGAAAACTCAGGGGTGGTCACCGGGGAGCTGTTTTTT.

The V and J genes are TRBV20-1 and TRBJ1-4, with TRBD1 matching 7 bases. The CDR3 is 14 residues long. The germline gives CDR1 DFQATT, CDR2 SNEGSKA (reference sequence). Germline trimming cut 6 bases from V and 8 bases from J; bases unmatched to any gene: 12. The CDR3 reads CSATPTGSAEKLFF. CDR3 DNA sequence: TGCAGTGCCACCCCGACAGGGTCGGCAGAAAAACTGTTTTTT.

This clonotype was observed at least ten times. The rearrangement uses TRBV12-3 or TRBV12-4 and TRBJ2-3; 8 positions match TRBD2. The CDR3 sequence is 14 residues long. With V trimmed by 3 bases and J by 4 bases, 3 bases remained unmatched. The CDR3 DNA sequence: TGTGCCAGCAGTTTTATAGCGGGGCCAGATACGCAGTATTTT. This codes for CASSFIAGPDTQYF.